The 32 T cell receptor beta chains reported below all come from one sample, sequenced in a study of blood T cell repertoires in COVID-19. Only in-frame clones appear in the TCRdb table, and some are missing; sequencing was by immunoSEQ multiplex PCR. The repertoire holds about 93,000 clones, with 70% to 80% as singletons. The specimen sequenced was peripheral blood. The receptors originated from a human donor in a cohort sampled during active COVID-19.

In DNA form, the CDR3 reads TGTGCCAGTAGTATTCGGCAGGGAAAAGAGACCCAGTACTTC. Residues: CASSIRQGKETQYF. The rearrangement uses TRBV19 and TRBJ2-5; TRBD1 might be the D (5 bases). The V and J ends lost 3 bases and 3 bases respectively, with 11 bases between them. Germline values: CDR1 LNHDA, CDR2 SQIVND (reference sequence). The CDR3 runs to 14 residues.

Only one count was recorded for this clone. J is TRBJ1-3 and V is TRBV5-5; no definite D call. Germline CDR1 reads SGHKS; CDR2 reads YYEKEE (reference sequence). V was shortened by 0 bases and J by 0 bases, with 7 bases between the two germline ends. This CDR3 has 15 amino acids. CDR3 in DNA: TGTGCCAGCAGCTTGGTACGGGGCTCTGGAAACACCATATATTTT. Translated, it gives CASSLVRGSGNTIYF.

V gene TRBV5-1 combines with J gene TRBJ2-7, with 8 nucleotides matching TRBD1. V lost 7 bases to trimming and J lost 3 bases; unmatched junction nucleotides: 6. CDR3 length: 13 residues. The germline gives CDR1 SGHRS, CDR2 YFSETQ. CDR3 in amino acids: CASRQGTYYEQYF. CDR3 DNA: TGCGCCAGCCGACAGGGGACTTACTACGAGCAGTACTTC.

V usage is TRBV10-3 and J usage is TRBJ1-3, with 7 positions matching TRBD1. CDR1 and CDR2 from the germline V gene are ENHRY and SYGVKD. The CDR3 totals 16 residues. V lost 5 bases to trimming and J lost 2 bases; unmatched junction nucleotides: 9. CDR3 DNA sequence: TGTGCCATCAGTCAGACGACAGGGATGGCTGGAAACACCATATATTTT. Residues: CAISQTTGMAGNTIYF.

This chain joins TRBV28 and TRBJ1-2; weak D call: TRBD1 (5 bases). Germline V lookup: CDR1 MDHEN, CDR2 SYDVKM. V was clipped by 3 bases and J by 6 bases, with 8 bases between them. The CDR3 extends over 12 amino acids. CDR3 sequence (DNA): TGTGCCAGCAGTTTTCAGGGCGATGGCTACACCTTC. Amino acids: CASSFQGDGYTF.

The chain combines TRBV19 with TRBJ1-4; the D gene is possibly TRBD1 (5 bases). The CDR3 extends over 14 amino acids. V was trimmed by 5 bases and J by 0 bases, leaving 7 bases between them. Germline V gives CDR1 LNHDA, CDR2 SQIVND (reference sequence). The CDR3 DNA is TGTGCCAGTAGTCGGACATCAACTAATGAAAAACTGTTTTTT. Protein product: CASSRTSTNEKLFF.

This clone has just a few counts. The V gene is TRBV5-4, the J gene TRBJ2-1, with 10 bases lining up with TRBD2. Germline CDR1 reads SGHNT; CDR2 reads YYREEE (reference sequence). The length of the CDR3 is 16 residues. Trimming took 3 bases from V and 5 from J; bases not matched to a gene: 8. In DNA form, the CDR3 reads TGTGCCAGCAGCTCCACGCTAGCGGGGGCCAACAATGAGCAGTTCTTC. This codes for CASSSTLAGANNEQFF.

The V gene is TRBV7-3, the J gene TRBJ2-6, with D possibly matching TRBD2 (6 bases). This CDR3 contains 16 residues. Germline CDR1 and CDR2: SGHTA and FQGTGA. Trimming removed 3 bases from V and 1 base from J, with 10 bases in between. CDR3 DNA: TGTGCCAGCAGCTTCGGGGGATCGTCTGGGGCCAACGTCCTGACTTTC. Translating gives CASSFGGSSGANVLTF.

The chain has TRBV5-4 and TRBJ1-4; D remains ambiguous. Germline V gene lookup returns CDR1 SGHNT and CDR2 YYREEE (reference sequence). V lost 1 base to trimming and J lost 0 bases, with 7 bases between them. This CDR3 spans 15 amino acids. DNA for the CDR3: TGTGCCAGCAGCTTGTTCGGGGCAACTAATGAAAAACTGTTTTTT. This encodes CASSLFGATNEKLFF.

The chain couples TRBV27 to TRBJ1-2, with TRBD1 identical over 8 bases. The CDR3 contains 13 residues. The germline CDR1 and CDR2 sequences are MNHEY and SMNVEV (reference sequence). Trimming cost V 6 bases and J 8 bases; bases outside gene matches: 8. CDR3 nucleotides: TGTGCCAGCAGGTACCCAGGGGGCGCCGGCTACACCTTC. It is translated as CASRYPGGAGYTF.

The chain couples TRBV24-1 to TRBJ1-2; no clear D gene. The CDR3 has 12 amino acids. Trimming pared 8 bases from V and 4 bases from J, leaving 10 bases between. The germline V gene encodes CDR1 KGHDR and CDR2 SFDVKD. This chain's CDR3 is CATNDGGYGYTF. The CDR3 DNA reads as TGTGCCACCAATGACGGCGGCTATGGCTACACCTTC.

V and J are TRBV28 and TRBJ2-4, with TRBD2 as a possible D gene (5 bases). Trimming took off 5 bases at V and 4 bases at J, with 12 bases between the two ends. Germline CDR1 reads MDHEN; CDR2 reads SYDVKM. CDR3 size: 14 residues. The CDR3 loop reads CASSPQRGKNIQYF. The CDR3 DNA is TGTGCCAGCAGTCCCCAACGGGGAAAAAACATTCAGTACTTC.

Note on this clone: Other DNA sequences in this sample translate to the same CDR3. CDR3 in DNA: TGCGCCAGCAGCTTGGGCGGGTACGAGCAGTACTTC. Amino acids: CASSLGGYEQYF. This rearrangement joins TRBV5-1 to TRBJ2-7; D perhaps matches TRBD2 (5 bases). The CDR3 is made up of 12 amino acids. Germline V gene sequence: CDR1 SGHRS, CDR2 YFSETQ. Trimming cost V 0 bases and J 4 bases, with 5 bases left between them.

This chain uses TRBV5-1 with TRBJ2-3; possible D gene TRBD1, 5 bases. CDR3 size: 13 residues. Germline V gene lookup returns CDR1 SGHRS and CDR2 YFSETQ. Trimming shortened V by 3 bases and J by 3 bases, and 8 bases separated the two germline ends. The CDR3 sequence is CASSSGSTDTQYF. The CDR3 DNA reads TGCGCCAGCAGCTCAGGGTCGACAGATACGCAGTATTTT.

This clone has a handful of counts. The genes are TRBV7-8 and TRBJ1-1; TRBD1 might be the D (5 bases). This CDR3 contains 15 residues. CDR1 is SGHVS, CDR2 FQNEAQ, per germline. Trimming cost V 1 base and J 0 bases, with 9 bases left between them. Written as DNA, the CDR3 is TGTGCCAGCAGCTTAGAGGGAGGGGTGAACACTGAAGCTTTCTTT. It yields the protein CASSLEGGVNTEAFF.

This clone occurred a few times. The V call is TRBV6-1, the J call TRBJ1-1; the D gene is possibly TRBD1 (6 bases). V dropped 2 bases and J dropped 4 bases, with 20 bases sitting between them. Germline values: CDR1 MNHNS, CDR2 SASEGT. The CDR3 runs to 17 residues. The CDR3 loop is CASSEMSLLGGSTEAFF. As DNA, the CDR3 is TGTGCCAGCAGTGAAATGAGCCTTTTAGGGGGAAGCACTGAAGCTTTCTTT.

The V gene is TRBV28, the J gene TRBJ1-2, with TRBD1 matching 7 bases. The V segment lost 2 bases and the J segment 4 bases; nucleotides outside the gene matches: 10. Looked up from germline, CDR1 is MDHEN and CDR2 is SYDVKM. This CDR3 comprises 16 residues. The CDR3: CASSLNGQEAFYGYTF. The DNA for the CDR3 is TGTGCCAGCAGTTTAAACGGACAGGAAGCATTCTATGGCTACACCTTC.

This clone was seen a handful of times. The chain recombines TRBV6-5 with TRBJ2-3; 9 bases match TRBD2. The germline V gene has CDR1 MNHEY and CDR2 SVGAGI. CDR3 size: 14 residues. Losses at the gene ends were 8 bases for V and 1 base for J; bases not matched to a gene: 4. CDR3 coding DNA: TGTGCCAGCCATAAGCGGGGGGGCACAGATACGCAGTATTTT. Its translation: CASHKRGGTDTQYF.

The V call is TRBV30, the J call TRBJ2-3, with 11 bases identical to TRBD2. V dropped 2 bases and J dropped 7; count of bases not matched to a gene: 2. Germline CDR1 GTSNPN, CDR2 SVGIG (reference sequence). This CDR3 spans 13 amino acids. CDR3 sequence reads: CAWSTSGGNTQYF. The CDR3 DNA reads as TGTGCCTGGAGTACTAGCGGGGGAAATACGCAGTATTTT.

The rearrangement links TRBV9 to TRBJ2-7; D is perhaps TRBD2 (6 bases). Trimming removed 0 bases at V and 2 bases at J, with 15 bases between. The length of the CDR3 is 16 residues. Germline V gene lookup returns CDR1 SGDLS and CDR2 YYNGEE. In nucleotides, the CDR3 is TGTGCCAGCAGCGTAGGATTCGGGGGAACGGCCTACGAGCAGTACTTC. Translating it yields CASSVGFGGTAYEQYF. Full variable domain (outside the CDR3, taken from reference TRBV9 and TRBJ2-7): DSGVTQTPKHLITATGQRVTLRCSPRSGDLSVYWYQQSLDQGLQFLIQYYNGEERAKGNILERFSAQQFPDLHSELNLSSLELGDSALYFCASSVGFGGTAYEQYFGPGTRLTVT.

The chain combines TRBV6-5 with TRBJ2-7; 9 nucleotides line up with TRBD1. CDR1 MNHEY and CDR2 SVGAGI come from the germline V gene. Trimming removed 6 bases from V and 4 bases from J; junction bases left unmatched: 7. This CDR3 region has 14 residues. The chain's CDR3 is CASSQDRGRYEQYF. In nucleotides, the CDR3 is TGTGCCAGCAGCCAGGACAGGGGCCGGTACGAGCAGTACTTC.

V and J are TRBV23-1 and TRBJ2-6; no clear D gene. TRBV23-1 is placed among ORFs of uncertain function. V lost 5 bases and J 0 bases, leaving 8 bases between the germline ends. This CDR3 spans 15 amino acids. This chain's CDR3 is CASSVQCSGANVLTF. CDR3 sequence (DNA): TGCGCCAGCAGTGTACAGTGCTCTGGGGCCAACGTCCTGACTTTC.

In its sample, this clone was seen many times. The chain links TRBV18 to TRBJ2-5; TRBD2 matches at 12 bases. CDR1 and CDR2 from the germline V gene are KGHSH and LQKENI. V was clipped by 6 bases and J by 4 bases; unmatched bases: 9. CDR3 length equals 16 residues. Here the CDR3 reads CASSESSGRASETQYF. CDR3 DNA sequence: TGTGCCAGCTCTGAGTCTAGCGGGAGGGCCTCAGAGACCCAGTACTTC.

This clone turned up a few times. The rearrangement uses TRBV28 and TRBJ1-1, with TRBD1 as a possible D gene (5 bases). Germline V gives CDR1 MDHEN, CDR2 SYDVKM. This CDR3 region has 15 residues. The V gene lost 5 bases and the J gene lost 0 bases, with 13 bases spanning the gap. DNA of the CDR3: TGTGCCAGCAGTCTCAGGGTCCTTATGAACACTGAAGCTTTCTTT. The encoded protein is CASSLRVLMNTEAFF.

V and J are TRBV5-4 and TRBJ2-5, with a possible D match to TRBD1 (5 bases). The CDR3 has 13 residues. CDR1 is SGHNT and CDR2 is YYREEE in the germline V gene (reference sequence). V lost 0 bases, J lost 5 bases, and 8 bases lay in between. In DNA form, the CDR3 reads TGTGCCAGCAGCTTGGTAGGGGTTGAGACCCAGTACTTC. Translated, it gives CASSLVGVETQYF.

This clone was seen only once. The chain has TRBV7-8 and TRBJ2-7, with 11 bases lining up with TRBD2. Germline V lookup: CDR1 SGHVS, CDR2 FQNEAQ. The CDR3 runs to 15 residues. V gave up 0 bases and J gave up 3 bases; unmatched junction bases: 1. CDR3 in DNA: TGTGCCAGCAGCTTAGCGCTAGCGGGAGGCTACGAGCAGTACTTC. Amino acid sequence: CASSLALAGGYEQYF. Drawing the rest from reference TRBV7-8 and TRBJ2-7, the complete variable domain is GAGVSQSPRYKVAKRGQDVALRCDPISGHVSLFWYQQALGQGPEFLTYFQNEAQLDKSGLPSDRFFAERPEGSVSTLKIQRTQQEDSAVYLCASSLALAGGYEQYFGPGTRLTVT.

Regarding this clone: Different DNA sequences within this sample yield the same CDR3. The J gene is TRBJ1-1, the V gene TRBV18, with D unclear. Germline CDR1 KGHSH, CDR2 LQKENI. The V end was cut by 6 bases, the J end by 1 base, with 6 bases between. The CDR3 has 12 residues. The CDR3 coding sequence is TGTGCCAGCTCGGAGGGGAACACTGAAGCTTTCTTT. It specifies CASSEGNTEAFF.

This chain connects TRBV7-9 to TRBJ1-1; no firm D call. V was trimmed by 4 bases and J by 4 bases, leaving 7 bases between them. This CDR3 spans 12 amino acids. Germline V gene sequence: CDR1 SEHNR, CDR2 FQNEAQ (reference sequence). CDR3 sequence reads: CASSYQATEAFF. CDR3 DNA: TGTGCCAGCAGCTATCAGGCCACTGAAGCTTTCTTT.

CDR3 bases: TGTGCCAGCAGGCCGACAGGGGTGAGAGGCTACACCTTC. Amino acid sequence: CASRPTGVRGYTF. V is TRBV6-5 and J is TRBJ1-2; TRBD1 agrees at 8 bases. The CDR3 has 13 residues. Germline lookup yields CDR1 MNHEY and CDR2 SVGAGI. The J segment lost 8 bases and the V segment lost 6 bases, leaving 8 bases of the junction unmatched.

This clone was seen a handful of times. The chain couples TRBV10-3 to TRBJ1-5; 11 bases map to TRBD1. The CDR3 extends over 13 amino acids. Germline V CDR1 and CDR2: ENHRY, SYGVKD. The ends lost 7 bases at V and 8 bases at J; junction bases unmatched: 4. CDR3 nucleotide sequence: TGTGCCATCATGGGGGGACAGGGGGAGCCCCAGCATTTT. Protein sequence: CAIMGGQGEPQHF.

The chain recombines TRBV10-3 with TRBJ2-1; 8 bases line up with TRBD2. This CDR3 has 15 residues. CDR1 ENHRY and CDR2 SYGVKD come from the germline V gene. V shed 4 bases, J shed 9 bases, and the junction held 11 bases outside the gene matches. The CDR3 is CAISGMAGGSGEQFF. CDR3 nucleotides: TGTGCCATCAGTGGGATGGCGGGGGGCAGTGGTGAGCAGTTCTTC.

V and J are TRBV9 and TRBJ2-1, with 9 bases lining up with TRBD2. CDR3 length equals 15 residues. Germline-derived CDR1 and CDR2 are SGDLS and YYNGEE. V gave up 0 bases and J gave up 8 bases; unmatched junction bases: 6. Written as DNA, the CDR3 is TGTGCCAGCAGCGTAGTGGGACTAGCTTTCCATGAGCAGTTCTTC. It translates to CASSVVGLAFHEQFF.